Detailed here is one T cell receptor (beta chain). It lacks a known antigen. TCRdb shows the sequencer as Illumina HiSeq 2000. TCR beta cDNA libraries were prepared using 5'RACE template switching, which introduced a universal primer site and unique molecular identifiers. Synthesis of cDNA was primed from the TCR beta constant segment and was followed by two consecutive PCR amplification steps. Per the original workflow: MIGEC was used to demultiplex reads and group reads by UMI, and MiTCR was used to assemble and quantify clonotypes. To remove erroneous sequences, TCR cDNA sequences were retained only when supported by two or more reads. The tcR package was used for downstream repertoire analysis, and clonotypes were matched between fractions using CDR3 nucleotide sequence together with V segment. VDJmatch was used to annotate antigen specificity against VDJdb, with one amino acid substitution in CDR3 allowed. Reprocessed by TCRdb, the reads give a single entry per CDR3 protein sequence, without DNA. TCRdb, not the original authors, processed these V and J calls. The data table for this sample lists a few hundred thousand distinct CDR3 sequences. The leading ten clones occupy around 5.3% of the sample.

As encoded in the germline V gene, CDR1 is KGHSH while CDR2 is LQKENI. Its CDR3 holds 13 amino acids, cysteine through phenylalanine. Nucleotide data are not available. A commercial ELISA kit detecting HCMV-specific IgG in serum was used to determine HCMV serostatus. Peripheral blood mononuclear cells were isolated from blood by Ficoll density gradient centrifugation. The data were taken from a study of T cells expressing NK-cell markers (TCRdb year 2020). Background for the entire study: TCR beta-chain repertoires were profiled in sorted CD3+CD56+NKG2C+, CD3+CD56+NKG2C- and CD3+CD56-NKG2C+ T-cell subsets from several donors. Among the eight sequenced donors, only one was HCMV-seronegative, while the other seven were HCMV-seropositive. All eight donors whose samples were sequenced were randomly selected healthy volunteers, three of them men and five women. The libraries were sequenced on Illumina HiSeq 2000/2500, MiSeq or NextSeq, producing 2 x 150 bp reads. General conclusions and limits of the study: Whether the expanded NKG2C-expressing T cell clones were specific for HCMV antigens was left unclear. Those dominant clonotypes were again the most abundant among CD3+CD56-NKG2C+ cells in four donors, at about 25-60.1%. In several donors, the dominant CD3+CD56+NKG2C+ clonotypes were among the top 10 CD8+ clonotypes and accounted for about 1.0-7.5% of CD8+ T cells.

The specimen sequenced was blood T cells: a sorted CD56 or NKG2C T cell subset, CD4+ or CD8+ T cells, or bulk PBMC T cells (not recorded which). The TCR originated in a man aged 18-70 years in good health. This chain is built from TRBV18 and TRBJ2-5; without DNA, the TCRdb call of TRBD2 cannot be checked. Here the CDR3 is given as CASSQGLKETQYF.